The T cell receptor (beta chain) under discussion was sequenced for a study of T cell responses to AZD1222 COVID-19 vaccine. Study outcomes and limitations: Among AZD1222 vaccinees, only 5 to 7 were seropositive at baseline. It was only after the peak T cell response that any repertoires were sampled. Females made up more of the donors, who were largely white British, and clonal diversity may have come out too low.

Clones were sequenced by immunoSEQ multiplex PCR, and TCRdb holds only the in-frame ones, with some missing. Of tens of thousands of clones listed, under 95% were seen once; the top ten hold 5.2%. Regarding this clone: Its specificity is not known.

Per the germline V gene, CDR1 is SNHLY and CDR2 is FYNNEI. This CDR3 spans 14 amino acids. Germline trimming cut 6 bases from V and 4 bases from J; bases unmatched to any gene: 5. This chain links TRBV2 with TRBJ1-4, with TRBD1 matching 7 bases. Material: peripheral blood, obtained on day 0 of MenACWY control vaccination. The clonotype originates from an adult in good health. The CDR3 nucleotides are TGTGCCAGCAGCCTGGGACAGATTAATGAAAAACTGTTTTTT. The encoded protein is CASSLGQINEKLFF.